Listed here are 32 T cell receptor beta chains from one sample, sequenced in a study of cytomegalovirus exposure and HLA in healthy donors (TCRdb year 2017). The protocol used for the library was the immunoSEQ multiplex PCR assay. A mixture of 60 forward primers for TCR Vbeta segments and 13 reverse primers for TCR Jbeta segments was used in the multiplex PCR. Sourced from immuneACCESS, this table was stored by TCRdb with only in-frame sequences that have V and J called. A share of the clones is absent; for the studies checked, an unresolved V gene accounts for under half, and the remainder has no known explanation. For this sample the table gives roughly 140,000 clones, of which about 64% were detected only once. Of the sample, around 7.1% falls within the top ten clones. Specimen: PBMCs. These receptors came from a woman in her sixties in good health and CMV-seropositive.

The DNA of the CDR3 is TGTGCCAGCAGCTTAAGGAGACTAGCGGGAGACGAGCAGTACTTC. Its translation is CASSLRRLAGDEQYF. This sequence joins TRBV7-9 and TRBJ2-7, with 12 bases matching TRBD2. The V gene end was trimmed by 2 bases and the J gene end by 5 bases; junction bases not matched to a gene: 4. The germline V gene has CDR1 SEHNR and CDR2 FQNEAQ (reference sequence). The length of the CDR3 is 15 residues.

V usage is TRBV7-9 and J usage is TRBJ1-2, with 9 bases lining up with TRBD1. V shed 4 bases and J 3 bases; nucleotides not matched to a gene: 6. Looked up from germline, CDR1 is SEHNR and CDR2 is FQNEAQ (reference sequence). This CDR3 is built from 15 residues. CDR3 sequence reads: CASSSPRTGDYGYTF. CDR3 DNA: TGTGCCAGCAGCTCACCAAGGACAGGGGACTATGGCTACACCTTC.

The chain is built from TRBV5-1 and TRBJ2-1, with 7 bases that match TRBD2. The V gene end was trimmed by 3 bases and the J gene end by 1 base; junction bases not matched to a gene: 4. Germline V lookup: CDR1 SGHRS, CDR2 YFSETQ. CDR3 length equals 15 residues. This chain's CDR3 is CASSSTGGSYNEQFF. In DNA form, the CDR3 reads TGCGCCAGCAGCTCAACCGGGGGGTCCTACAATGAGCAGTTCTTC. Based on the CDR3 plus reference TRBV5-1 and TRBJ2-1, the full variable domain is KAGVTQTPRYLIKTRGQQVTLSCSPISGHRSVSWYQQTPGQGLQFLFEYFSETQRNKGNFPGRFSGRQFSNSRSEMNVSTLELGDSALYLCASSSTGGSYNEQFFGPGTRLTVL.

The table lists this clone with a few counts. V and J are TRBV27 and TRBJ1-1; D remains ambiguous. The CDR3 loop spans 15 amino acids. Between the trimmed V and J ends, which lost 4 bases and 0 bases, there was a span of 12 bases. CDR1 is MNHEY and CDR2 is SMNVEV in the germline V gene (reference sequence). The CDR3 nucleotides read TGTGCCAGCAGTTACAAGTTACAGTTGAACACTGAAGCTTTCTTT. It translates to CASSYKLQLNTEAFF.

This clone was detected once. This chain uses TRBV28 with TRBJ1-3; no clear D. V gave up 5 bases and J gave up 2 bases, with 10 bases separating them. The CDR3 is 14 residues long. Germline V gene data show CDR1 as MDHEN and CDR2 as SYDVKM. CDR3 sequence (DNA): TGTGCCAGCAGTCCACGACATACTGGAAACACCATATATTTT. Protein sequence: CASSPRHTGNTIYF.

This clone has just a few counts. DNA of the CDR3: TGCGCCAGCTACGGCTCCTACAATGAGCAGTTCTTC. Translated, it gives CASYGSYNEQFF. The chain combines TRBV5-1 with TRBJ2-1; no clear D gene. This CDR3 has 12 amino acids. V was clipped by 7 bases and J by 0 bases, with 5 bases between them. The germline CDR1 and CDR2 sequences are SGHRS and YFSETQ.

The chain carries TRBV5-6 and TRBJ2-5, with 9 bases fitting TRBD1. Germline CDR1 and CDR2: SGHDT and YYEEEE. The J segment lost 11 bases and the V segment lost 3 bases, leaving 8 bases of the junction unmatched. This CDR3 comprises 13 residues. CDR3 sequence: CASSYGQGWEQYF. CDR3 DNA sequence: TGTGCCAGCAGCTATGGACAGGGGTGGGAGCAGTACTTC.

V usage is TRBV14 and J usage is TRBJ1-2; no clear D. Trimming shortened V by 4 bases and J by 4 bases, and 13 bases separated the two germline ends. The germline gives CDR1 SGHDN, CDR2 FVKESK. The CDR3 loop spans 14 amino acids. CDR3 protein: CASSRTGSAYGYTF. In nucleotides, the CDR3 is TGTGCCAGCAGCCGAACGGGGAGCGCCTATGGCTACACCTTC. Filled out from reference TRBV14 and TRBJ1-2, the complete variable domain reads EAGVTQFPSHSVIEKGQTVTLRCDPISGHDNLYWYRRVMGKEIKFLLHFVKESKQDESGMPNNRFLAERTGGTYSTLKVQPAELEDSGVYFCASSRTGSAYGYTFGSGTRLTVV.

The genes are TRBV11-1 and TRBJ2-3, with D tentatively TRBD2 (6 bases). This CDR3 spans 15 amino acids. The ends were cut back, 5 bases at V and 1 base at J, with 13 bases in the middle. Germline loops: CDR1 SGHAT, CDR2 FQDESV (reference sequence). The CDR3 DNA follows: TGTGCCAGCAGCACACGACTAGAAGGCACAGATACGCAGTATTTT. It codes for CASSTRLEGTDTQYF.

In DNA, the CDR3 is TGTGCCAGCAGCTTAGAGCCCGCGGGACTAGCGATTGGGGGCCAAGAGACCCAGTACTTC. It codes for CASSLEPAGLAIGGQETQYF. The V call is TRBV7-3, the J call TRBJ2-5, with 10 bases matching TRBD2. The V gene's germline CDR1 is SGHTA and CDR2 FQGTGA. V trimming: 2 bases; J trimming: 1 base; junction bases outside the gene matches: 16. The CDR3 is made up of 20 amino acids.

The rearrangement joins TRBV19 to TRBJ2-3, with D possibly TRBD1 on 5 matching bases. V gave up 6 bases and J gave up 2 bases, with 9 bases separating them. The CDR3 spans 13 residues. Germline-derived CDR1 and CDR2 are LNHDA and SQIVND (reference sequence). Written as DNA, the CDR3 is TGTGCCAGTAGGGCAGGGCCCACAGATACGCAGTATTTT. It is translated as CASRAGPTDTQYF.

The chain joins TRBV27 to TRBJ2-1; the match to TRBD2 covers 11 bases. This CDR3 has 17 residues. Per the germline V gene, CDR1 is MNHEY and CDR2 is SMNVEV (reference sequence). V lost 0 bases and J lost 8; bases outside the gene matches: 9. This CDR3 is CASSLSIAGGPKDEQFF. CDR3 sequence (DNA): TGTGCCAGCAGTTTATCAATAGCGGGAGGGCCTAAGGATGAGCAGTTCTTC.

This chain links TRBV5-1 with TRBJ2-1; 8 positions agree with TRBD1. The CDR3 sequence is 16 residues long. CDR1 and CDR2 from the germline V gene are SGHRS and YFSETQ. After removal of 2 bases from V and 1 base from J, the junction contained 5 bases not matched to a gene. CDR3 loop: CASSFPQGASYNEQFF. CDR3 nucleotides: TGCGCCAGCAGCTTCCCCCAGGGGGCATCCTACAATGAGCAGTTCTTC. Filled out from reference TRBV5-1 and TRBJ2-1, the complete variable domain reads KAGVTQTPRYLIKTRGQQVTLSCSPISGHRSVSWYQQTPGQGLQFLFEYFSETQRNKGNFPGRFSGRQFSNSRSEMNVSTLELGDSALYLCASSFPQGASYNEQFFGPGTRLTVL.

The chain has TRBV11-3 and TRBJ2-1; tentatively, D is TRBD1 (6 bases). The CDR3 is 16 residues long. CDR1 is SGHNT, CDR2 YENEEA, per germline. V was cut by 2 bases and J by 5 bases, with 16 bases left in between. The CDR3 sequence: CASSLSQSEGDNEQFF. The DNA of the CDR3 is TGTGCCAGCAGCTTAAGTCAGTCAGAGGGGGACAATGAGCAGTTCTTC.

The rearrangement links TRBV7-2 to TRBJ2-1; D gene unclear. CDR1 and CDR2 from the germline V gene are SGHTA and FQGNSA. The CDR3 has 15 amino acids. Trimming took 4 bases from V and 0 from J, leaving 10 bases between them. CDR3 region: CASSSSRSSYNEQFF. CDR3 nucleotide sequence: TGTGCCAGCAGCTCATCTAGGAGCTCCTACAATGAGCAGTTCTTC.

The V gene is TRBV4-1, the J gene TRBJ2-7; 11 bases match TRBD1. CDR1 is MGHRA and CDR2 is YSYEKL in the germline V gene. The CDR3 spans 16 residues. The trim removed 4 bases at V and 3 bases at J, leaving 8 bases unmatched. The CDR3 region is CASSPDSGTGGYEQYF. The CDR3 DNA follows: TGCGCCAGCAGCCCAGATTCAGGGACAGGGGGCTACGAGCAGTACTTC.

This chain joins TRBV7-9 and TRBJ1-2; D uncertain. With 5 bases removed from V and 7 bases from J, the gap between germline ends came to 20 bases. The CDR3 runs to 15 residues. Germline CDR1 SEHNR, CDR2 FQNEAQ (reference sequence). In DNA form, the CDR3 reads TGTGCCAGCAGCATGGAGGGCTCAGGCACTCTTGGCTACACCTTC. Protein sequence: CASSMEGSGTLGYTF. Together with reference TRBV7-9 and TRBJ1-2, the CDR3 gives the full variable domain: DTGVSQNPRHKITKRGQNVTFRCDPISEHNRLYWYRQTLGQGPEFLTYFQNEAQLEKSRLLSDRFSAERPKGSFSTLEIQRTEQGDSAMYLCASSMEGSGTLGYTFGSGTRLTVV.

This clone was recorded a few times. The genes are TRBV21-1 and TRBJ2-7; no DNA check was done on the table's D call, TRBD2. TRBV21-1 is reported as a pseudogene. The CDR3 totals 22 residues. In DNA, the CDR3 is TGTGCCGACCTAGGCCCCGGCAGGGAGACTAGCGGGAGGGCCACCAGCTCCTACGAGCAGTACTTC. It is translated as CADLGPGRETSGRATSSYEQYF.

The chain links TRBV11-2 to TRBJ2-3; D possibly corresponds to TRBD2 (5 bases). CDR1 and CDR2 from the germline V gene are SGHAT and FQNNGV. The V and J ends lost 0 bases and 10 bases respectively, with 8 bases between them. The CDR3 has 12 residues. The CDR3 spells CASSLDRDAQYF. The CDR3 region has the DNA TGTGCCAGCAGCTTAGACCGGGATGCGCAGTATTTT.

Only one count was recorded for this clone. CDR3 sequence (DNA): TGTGCCAGCAGCCCGGATCAGGGGGCCTACGAGCAGTACTTC. This translates into CASSPDQGAYEQYF. The chain links TRBV9 to TRBJ2-7; TRBD1 agrees at 7 bases. Germline values: CDR1 SGDLS, CDR2 YYNGEE. The CDR3 totals 14 residues. V shed 4 bases and J 2 bases; nucleotides not matched to a gene: 6.

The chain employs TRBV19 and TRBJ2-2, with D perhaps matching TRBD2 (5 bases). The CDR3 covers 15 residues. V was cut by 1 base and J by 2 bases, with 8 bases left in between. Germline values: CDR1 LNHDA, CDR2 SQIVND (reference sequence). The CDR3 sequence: CASSIGGFNTGELFF. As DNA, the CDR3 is TGTGCCAGTAGTATAGGAGGGTTCAACACCGGGGAGCTGTTTTTT.

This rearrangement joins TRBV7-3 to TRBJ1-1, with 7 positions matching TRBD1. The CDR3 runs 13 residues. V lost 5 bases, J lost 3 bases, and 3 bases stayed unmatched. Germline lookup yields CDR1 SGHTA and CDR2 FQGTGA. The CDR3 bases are TGTGCCAGCAGCACACAGGGGTACACTGAAGCTTTCTTT. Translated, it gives CASSTQGYTEAFF.

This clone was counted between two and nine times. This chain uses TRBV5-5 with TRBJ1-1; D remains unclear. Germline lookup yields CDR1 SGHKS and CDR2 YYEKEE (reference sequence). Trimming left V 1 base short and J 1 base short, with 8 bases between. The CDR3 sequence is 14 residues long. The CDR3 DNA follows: TGTGCCAGCAGCTTGCAGGCGGGGAACACTGAAGCTTTCTTT. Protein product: CASSLQAGNTEAFF.

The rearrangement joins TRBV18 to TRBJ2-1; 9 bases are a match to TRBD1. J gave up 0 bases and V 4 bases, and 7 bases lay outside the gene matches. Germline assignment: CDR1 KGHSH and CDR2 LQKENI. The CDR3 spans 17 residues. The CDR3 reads CASSRTGDLGSYNEQFF. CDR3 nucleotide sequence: TGTGCCAGCTCACGGACAGGGGACTTAGGCTCCTACAATGAGCAGTTCTTC.

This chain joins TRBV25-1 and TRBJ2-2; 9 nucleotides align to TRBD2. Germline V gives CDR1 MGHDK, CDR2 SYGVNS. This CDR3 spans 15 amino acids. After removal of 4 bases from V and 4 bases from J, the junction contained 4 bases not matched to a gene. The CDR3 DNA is TGTGCCAGCAGTGTTAGCGGGAGAGTCACCGGGGAGCTGTTTTTT. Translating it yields CASSVSGRVTGELFF.

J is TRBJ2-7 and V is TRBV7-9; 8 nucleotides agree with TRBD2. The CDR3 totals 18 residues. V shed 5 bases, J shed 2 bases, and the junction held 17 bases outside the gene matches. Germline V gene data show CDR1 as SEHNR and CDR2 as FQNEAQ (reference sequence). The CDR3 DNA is TGTGCCAGCAGCCTATCGACAGGTCTCAGCGGGGGCACCTACGAGCAGTACTTC. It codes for CASSLSTGLSGGTYEQYF. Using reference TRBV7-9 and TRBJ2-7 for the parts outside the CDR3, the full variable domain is DTGVSQNPRHKITKRGQNVTFRCDPISEHNRLYWYRQTLGQGPEFLTYFQNEAQLEKSRLLSDRFSAERPKGSFSTLEIQRTEQGDSAMYLCASSLSTGLSGGTYEQYFGPGTRLTVT.

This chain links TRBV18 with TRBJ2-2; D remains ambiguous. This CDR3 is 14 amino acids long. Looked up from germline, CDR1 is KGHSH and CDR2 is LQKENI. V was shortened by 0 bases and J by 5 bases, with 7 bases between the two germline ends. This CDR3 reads CASSPPWRTGELFF. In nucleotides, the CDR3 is TGTGCCAGCTCACCACCGTGGCGGACCGGGGAGCTGTTTTTT.

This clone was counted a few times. The DNA of the CDR3 is TGTGCCAGCAAAGGGACTCCCACAGATACGCAGTATTTT. Protein product: CASKGTPTDTQYF. The chain is built from TRBV6-1 and TRBJ2-3; tentatively, D is TRBD2 (6 bases). Germline-derived CDR1 and CDR2 are MNHNS and SASEGT. V lost 7 bases to trimming and J lost 2 bases, with 10 bases between them. This CDR3 is 13 amino acids long.

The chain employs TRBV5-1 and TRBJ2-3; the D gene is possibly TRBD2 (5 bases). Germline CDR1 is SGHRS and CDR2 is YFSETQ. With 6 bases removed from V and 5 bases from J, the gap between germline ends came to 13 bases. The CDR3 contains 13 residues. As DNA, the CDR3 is TGCGCCAGCACCCACCCGGGGATAGATACGCAGTATTTT. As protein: CASTHPGIDTQYF.

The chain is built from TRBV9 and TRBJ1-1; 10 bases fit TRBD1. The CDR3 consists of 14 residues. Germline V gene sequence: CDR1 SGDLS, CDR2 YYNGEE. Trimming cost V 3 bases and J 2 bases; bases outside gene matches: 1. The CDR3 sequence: CASSGQGANTEAFF. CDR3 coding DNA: TGTGCCAGCAGCGGACAGGGGGCCAACACTGAAGCTTTCTTT.

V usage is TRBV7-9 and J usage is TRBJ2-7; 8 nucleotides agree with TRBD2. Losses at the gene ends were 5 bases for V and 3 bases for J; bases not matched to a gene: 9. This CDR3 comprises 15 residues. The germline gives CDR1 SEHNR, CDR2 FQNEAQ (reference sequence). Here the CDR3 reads CASSAFSGTNYEQYF. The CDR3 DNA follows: TGTGCCAGCAGCGCCTTTAGCGGGACCAACTACGAGCAGTACTTC.

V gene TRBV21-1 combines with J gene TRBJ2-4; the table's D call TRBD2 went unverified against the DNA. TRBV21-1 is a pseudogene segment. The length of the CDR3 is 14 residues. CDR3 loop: CASSKREAKNIQYF. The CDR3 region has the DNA TGTGCCAGCAGCAAGCGGGAGGCAAAAAACATTCAGTACTTC.